A single sample is the source of the 14 T cell receptor beta chains below, sequenced in a study of CD8+CD57+ T cells in acquired aplastic anemia. For sequencing, patients were chosen who had shown expansion of CD8+CD57+ cells by flow cytometry. CDR3 and TCR beta VDJ profiling relied on a genomic DNA template. In TCRdb, the reads were re-called with MiXCR into one record per CDR3 protein. The sample holds about 150,000 distinct CDR3 sequences, about 52% seen once. The sequencing input was sorted CD4+, CD8+, or CD8+CD57+ T cells (not recorded which) from PBMCs. These receptors were collected from a human donor with aplastic anemia.

This clonotype was detected ten times or more. The chain couples TRBV7-9 to TRBJ1-1; D unclear. The length of the CDR3 is 16 residues. Germline assignment: CDR1 SEHNR and CDR2 FQNEAQ (reference sequence). With 0 bases removed from V and 3 bases from J, the gap between germline ends came to 14 bases. Here the CDR3 DNA reads TGTGCCAGCAGCTTAGCGGGCCGATGGCAGGACACTGAAGCTTTCTTT. Translated: CASSLAGRWQDTEAFF.

At least ten counts were recorded for this clonotype. This chain joins TRBV7-9 and TRBJ2-1; D is unresolved. Germline-derived CDR1 and CDR2 are SEHNR and FQNEAQ (reference sequence). The CDR3 has 14 residues. V lost 5 bases to trimming and J lost 6 bases, with 14 bases between them. CDR3 nucleotides: TGTGCCAGCAGCCTCGGAACCAACGCCAATGAGCAGTTCTTC. As protein: CASSLGTNANEQFF.

The chain joins TRBV10-3 to TRBJ2-7, with D perhaps matching TRBD1 (6 bases). This CDR3 is built from 14 residues. With 10 bases removed from V and 4 bases from J, the gap between germline ends came to 20 bases. Germline values: CDR1 ENHRY, CDR2 SYGVKD. The DNA for the CDR3 is TGTGCCACCTCCGCCGGGACATTACAATACGAGCAGTACTTC. Its translation is CATSAGTLQYEQYF.

V is TRBV24-1 and J is TRBJ2-1; possibly TRBD2 for D (5 bases). V was shortened by 4 bases and J by 8 bases, with 17 bases between the two germline ends. CDR3 length equals 15 residues. Looked up from germline, CDR1 is KGHDR and CDR2 is SFDVKD. The CDR3 loop reads CATSDRLEAVDEQFF. For the CDR3, the DNA is TGTGCCACCAGTGACCGACTGGAGGCTGTCGATGAGCAGTTCTTC.

V usage is TRBV25-1 and J usage is TRBJ1-1, with D unclear. This CDR3 contains 13 residues. Germline CDR1 MGHDK, CDR2 SYGVNS. Between the trimmed V and J ends, which lost 2 bases and 1 base, there was a span of 5 bases. For the CDR3, the DNA is TGTGCCAGCAGTGAACGTCCGAACACTGAAGCTTTCTTT. It is translated as CASSERPNTEAFF.

The chain couples TRBV24-1 to TRBJ2-1, with D maybe TRBD2 (6 bases). There are 19 residues in the CDR3. The V gene lost 1 base and the J gene lost 1 base, with 19 bases spanning the gap. The germline V gene has CDR1 KGHDR and CDR2 SFDVKD. The CDR3: CATSDFSVRGTPSYNEQFF. The CDR3 DNA follows: TGTGCCACCAGTGATTTTAGTGTCCGCGGGACCCCTTCCTACAATGAGCAGTTCTTC.

The chain links TRBV10-3 to TRBJ2-2, with a tentative D call TRBD1 (6 bases). The CDR3 has 15 amino acids. The V gene lost 8 bases and the J gene lost 4 bases, with 17 bases spanning the gap. CDR1 is ENHRY, CDR2 SYGVKD, per germline. The CDR3 loop reads CAIGGGQGVTGELFF. The CDR3 DNA reads as TGTGCCATCGGGGGCGGCCAGGGCGTCACCGGGGAGCTGTTTTTT.

The CDR3 region is CAWSLGLAGTRDTQYF. DNA for the CDR3: TGTGCCTGGAGTCTTGGACTAGCGGGGACGAGGGATACGCAGTATTTT. V is TRBV7-4 and J is TRBJ2-3; TRBD2 agrees at 12 bases. The germline CDR1 and CDR2 sequences are SGHVT and SQSDAQ. Germline trimming cut 11 bases from V and 6 bases from J; bases unmatched to any gene: 15. The CDR3 contains 16 residues.

The rearrangement joins TRBV19 to TRBJ1-2, with no clear D. This CDR3 contains 12 residues. The germline V gene encodes CDR1 LNHDA and CDR2 SQIVND (reference sequence). Trimming cost V 6 bases and J 4 bases, with 9 bases left between them. In DNA, the CDR3 is TGTGCCAGTAGCCAAGAAATCTATGGCTACACCTTC. Protein product: CASSQEIYGYTF. Full variable domain (outside the CDR3, taken from reference TRBV19 and TRBJ1-2): DGGITQSPKYLFRKEGQNVTLSCEQNLNHDAMYWYRQDPGQGLRLIYYSQIVNDFQKGDIAEGYSVSREKKESFPLTVTSAQKNPTAFYLCASSQEIYGYTFGSGTRLTVV.

This clonotype was seen a handful of times. The CDR3 sequence is CASSPHGNTEAFF. The CDR3 DNA reads as TGCGCCAGCAGCCCACATGGGAACACTGAAGCTTTCTTT. The chain carries TRBV4-3 and TRBJ1-1; D uncertain. The CDR3 is made up of 13 amino acids. Trimming stripped 4 bases from V and 1 base from J, with 7 bases between. From germline, CDR1 is LGHNA and CDR2 YSLEER.

About this clonotype itself: This may arise from a read error, as a much more abundant clone is one base away. The chain carries TRBV6-1 and TRBJ2-5; 7 bases are a match to TRBD1. The CDR3 consists of 15 residues. Germline lookup yields CDR1 MNHNS and CDR2 SASEGT. DNA of the CDR3: TGTGCCATCAGTCCCGACAGGGAAGGGGTAGAGACCCAGTACTTC. Its protein is CAISPDREGVETQYF.

This clonotype was recorded at least ten times. The rearrangement uses TRBV6-2 or TRBV6-3 and TRBJ2-7; 8 bases line up with TRBD2. Per the germline V gene, CDR1 is MNHEY and CDR2 is SVGEGT. Trimming removed 2 bases from V and 2 bases from J; junction bases left unmatched: 5. The CDR3 has 15 amino acids. CDR3 DNA sequence: TGTGCCAGCAGTTACGTGGGCGGGGGGACCTACGAGCAGTACTTC. Its protein product is CASSYVGGGTYEQYF.

This clonotype was detected many times. The chain couples TRBV7-8 to TRBJ2-7; TRBD2 matches at 11 bases. Germline V CDR1 and CDR2: SGHVS, FQNEAQ. CDR3 length: 16 amino acids. With V trimmed by 5 bases and J by 2 bases, 8 bases remained unmatched. As DNA, the CDR3 is TGTGCCAGCAGCCAAGGGACTAGCGGTGAACCCTACGAGCAGTACTTC. Amino acids: CASSQGTSGEPYEQYF.

This clonotype has a count of ten or more. V and J are TRBV12-3 or TRBV12-4 and TRBJ1-5, with D unclear. V was clipped by 5 bases and J by 9 bases, with 14 bases between them. The CDR3 has 13 amino acids. The CDR3 DNA reads TGTGCCAGCAGTCAACCCCCCGGGTCGCCCCAGCATTTT. Protein product: CASSQPPGSPQHF.